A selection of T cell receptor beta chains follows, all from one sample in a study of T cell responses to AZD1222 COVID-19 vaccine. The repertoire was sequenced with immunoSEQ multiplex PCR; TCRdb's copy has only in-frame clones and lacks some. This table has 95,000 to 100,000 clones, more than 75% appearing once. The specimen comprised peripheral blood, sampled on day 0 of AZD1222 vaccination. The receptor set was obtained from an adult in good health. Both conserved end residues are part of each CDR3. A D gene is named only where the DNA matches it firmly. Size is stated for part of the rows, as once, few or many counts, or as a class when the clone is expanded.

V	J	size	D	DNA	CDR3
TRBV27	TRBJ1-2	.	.	TGTGCCAGCAGTTTATCGACCATCGCGGGCGCAGTCTATGGCTACACCTTC	CASSLSTIAGAVYGYTF
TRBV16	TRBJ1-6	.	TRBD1	TGTGCCAGCAGCCTTCGGACAGGGGATAATTCACCCCTCCACTTT	CASSLRTGDNSPLHF
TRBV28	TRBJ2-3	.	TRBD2	TGTGCCAGCAGTTTATTTAGCGGGATCACCCATACGCAGTATTTT	CASSLFSGITHTQYF
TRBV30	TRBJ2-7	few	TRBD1	TGTGCCTGGAGCGCTCTGACAGGGGGCGACGAGCAGTACTTC	CAWSALTGGDEQYF
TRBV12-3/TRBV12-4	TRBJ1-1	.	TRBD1	TGTGCCAGCACCGACAGGGGGCGGGGGGAGGCTTTCTTT	CASTDRGRGEAFF
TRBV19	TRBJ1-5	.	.	TGTGCCAGTAGCCGTGAGGGTAGCAATCAGCCCCAGCATTTT	CASSREGSNQPQHF
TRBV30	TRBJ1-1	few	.	TGTGCCTGGAGTTGGGAGGCAACTGAAGCTTTCTTT	CAWSWEATEAFF
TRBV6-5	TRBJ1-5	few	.	TGTGCCAGCAGTCGCAGTGATAGCAATCAGCCCCAGCATTTT	CASSRSDSNQPQHF
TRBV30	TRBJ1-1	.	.	TGTGCCTGGCTCCAGGGATACAACACTGAAGCTTTCTTT	CAWLQGYNTEAFF
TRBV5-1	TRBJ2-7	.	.	TGCGCCAGCAGAGGCAGCTCCTACGAGCAGTACTTC	CASRGSSYEQYF
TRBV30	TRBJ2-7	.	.	TGTGCCTGGAGTTCAGGGCACTACGAGCAGTACTTC	CAWSSGHYEQYF
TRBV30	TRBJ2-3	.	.	TGTGCCTGGAGAAGGCTGGGGGCAGATACGCAGTATTTT	CAWRRLGADTQYF
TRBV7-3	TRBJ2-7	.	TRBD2	TGTGCCAGCAGCGGCTCCGGGACTAGGGTTCCGGGGGAGCAGTACTTC	CASSGSGTRVPGEQYF
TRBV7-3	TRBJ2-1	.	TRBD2	TGTGCCAGCAGCCGGGGTCAGCGGGATCCTCAGTTCTTC	CASSRGQRDPQFF
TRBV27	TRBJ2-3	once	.	TGTGCCAGCAGTTTAGGAGTTGGGCTGGATACGCAGTATTTT	CASSLGVGLDTQYF
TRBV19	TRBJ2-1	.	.	TGTGCCAGTAGTGGGCTGGGGGATTCCCAGTTCTTC	CASSGLGDSQFF
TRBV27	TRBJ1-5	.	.	TGTGCCAGCAGTCTCGGTCGATATCAGCCCCAGCATTTT	CASSLGRYQPQHF
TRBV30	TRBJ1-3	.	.	TGTGCCTGGAGTCCTGGGGGCTCTGGAAACACCATATATTTT	CAWSPGGSGNTIYF
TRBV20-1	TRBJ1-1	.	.	TGCAGTGCTAGTTTCTCGTCCGGCTACACTGAAGCTTTCTTT	CSASFSSGYTEAFF
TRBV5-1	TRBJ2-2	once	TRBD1	TGCGCCAGCGTCCGACAGGGCACCGGGGAGCTGTTTTTT	CASVRQGTGELFF
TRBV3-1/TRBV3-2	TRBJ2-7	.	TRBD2	TGTGCCAGCAGCCCGCGGGGTAGCGGGAAAGGATCCGACTACGAGCAGTACTTC	CASSPRGSGKGSDYEQYF
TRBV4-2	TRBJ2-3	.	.	TGTGCCAGCAGCCGGACTTCAGATACGCAGTATTTT	CASSRTSDTQYF
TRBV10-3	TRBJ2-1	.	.	TGTGCCTCCCGATCGGGCTACTCTAATGAGCAGTTCTTC	CASRSGYSNEQFF
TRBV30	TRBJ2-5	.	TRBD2	TGTGCCTGGGGACTAGCGGGAGAGACCCAGTACTTC	CAWGLAGETQYF
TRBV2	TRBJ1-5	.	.	TGTGCCAGCAGTCTCGGACAGTACAATCAGCCCCAGCATTTT	CASSLGQYNQPQHF
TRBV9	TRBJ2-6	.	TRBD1	TGTGCCAGCAGCGCACAGGGGTCTGGGGCCAACGTCCTGACTTTC	CASSAQGSGANVLTF
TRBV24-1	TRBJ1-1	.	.	TGTGCCACCAGAAGCCGGAGGAACACTGAAGCTTTCTTT	CATRSRRNTEAFF
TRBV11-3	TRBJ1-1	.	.	TGTGCCAGCAGCATAGGACAGAACACTGAAGCTTTCTTT	CASSIGQNTEAFF
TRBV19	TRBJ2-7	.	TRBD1	TGTGCCAGTAGTGACACAGGGGGCTGGACCTACGAGCAGTACTTC	CASSDTGGWTYEQYF
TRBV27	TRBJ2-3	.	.	TGTGCCAGCAGTTTCGGGGACAAGAGGACAGATACGCAGTATTTT	CASSFGDKRTDTQYF
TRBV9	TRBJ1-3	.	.	TGTGCCAGCACCGGGATGTTCGGAAACACCATATATTTT	CASTGMFGNTIYF
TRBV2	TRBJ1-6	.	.	TGTGCCAGCACCCGGTTGGCCGTAGATAATTCACCCCTCCACTTT	CASTRLAVDNSPLHF
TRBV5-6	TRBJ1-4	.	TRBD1	TGTGCCAGCAGCTGGACAGGGGTGAATGAAAAACTGTTTTTT	CASSWTGVNEKLFF
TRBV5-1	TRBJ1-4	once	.	TGCGCCAGCAGCTTGTTAGGTTTCTCCTATGAAAAACTGTTTTTT	CASSLLGFSYEKLFF
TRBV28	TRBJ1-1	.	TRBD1	TGTGCCAGCAGTTTCTCCGACAGGGCCAACACTGAAGCTTTCTTT	CASSFSDRANTEAFF
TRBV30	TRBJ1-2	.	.	TGTGCCTGGACAAGGCACACCGACTATGGCTACACCTTC	CAWTRHTDYGYTF
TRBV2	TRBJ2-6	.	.	TGTGCCAGCTATTGGTCGGCTGGGGCCAACGTCCTGACTTTC	CASYWSAGANVLTF
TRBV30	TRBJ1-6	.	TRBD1	TGTGCCTGCAGCCAGGGGGGGAATTCACCCCTCCACTTT	CACSQGGNSPLHF
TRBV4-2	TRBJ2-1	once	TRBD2	TGTGCCAGCAGCCAAGATCCTAGCGGGAAGTACAATGAGCAGTTCTTC	CASSQDPSGKYNEQFF
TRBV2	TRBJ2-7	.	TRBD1	TGTGCCAGCAGCAAGACAGGGGAATACGAGCAGTACTTC	CASSKTGEYEQYF
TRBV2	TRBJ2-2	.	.	TGTGCCAGCAAGGGGGATGCGAACACCGGGGAGCTGTTTTTT	CASKGDANTGELFF
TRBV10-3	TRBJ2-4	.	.	TGTGCCATCAGTGCCCAACCGGGAGCCAAAAACATTCAGTACTTC	CAISAQPGAKNIQYF
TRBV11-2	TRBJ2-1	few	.	TGTGCCAGCAGCTTAGTTGCGGGATGGGAGCAGTTCTTC	CASSLVAGWEQFF
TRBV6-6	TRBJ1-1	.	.	TGTGCCAGCAAGGGCACTGAAGCTTTCTTT	CASKGTEAFF
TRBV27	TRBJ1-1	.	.	TGTGCCAGCAGTCCGGACAGTAGTCCGGAAGCTTTCTTT	CASSPDSSPEAFF
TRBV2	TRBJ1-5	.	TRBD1	TGTGCCAGCAGATCTCGACAGGGGTATCAGCCCCAGCATTTT	CASRSRQGYQPQHF
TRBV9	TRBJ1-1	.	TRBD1	TGTGCCAGCAGCACAGCCTTAGGGGGCGGGACTGAAGCTTTCTTT	CASSTALGGGTEAFF
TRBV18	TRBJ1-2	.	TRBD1	TGTGCCAGCTCACGGGACAGCAACTATGGCTACACCTTC	CASSRDSNYGYTF
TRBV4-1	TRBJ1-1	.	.	TGCGCCAGCAGCCAGAGACAGGCGCTGAACACTGAAGCTTTCTTT	CASSQRQALNTEAFF
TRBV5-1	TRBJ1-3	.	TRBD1	TGCGCCAGCAGCTTCGGGACAGGGCAAAACACCATATATTTT	CASSFGTGQNTIYF
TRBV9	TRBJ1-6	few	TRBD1	TGTGCCAGCAGCGTAGCGGGGACAGTCTACGGGGCGGCCCTCCACTTT	CASSVAGTVYGAALHF
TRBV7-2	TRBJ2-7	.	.	TGTGCCAGCAGCTTATCGGCTAGTACCTACGAGCAGTACTTC	CASSLSASTYEQYF
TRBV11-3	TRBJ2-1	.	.	TGTGCCAGCAGCTTCGCAGGGTCCTACTCCTACAATGAGCAGTTCTTC	CASSFAGSYSYNEQFF
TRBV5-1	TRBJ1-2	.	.	TGCGCCAGCAGCTTCGGGACGGATAATAACTATGGCTACACCTTC	CASSFGTDNNYGYTF
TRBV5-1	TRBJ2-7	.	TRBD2	TGCGCCAGCAGCCTGAGAAGCGGGAGCTACGAGCAGTACTTC	CASSLRSGSYEQYF
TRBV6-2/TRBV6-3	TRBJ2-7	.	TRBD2	TGTGCCAGCAGCCTTCTAGCGGCGGGTTATCAGGAGCAGTACTTC	CASSLLAAGYQEQYF
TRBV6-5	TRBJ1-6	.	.	TGTGCCAGCATAAAGGGGACTTACGGTTCACCCCTCCACTTT	CASIKGTYGSPLHF
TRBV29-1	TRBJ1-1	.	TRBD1	TGCAGCGTTGAAAACAGGGGGCGTTTTACTGAAGCTTTCTTT	CSVENRGRFTEAFF
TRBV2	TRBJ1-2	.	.	TGTGCCAGCAGTGAGCAGGGTCGGGGCTATGGCTACACCTTC	CASSEQGRGYGYTF
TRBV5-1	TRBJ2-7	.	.	TGCGCCAGCAGCTTGCAGGCAGCCACCTACGAGCAGTACTTC	CASSLQAATYEQYF